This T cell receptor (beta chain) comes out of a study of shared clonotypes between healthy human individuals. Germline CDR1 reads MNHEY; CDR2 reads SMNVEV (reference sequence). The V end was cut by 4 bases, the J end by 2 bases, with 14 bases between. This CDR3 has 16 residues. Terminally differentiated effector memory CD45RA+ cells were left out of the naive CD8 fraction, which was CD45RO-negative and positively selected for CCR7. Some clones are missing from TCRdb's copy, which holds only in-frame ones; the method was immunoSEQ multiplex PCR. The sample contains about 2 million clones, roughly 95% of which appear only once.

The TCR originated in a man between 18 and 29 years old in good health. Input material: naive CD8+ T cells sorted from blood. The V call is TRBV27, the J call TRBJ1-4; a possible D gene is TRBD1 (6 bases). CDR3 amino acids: CASSYLLDSTNEKLFF. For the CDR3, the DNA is TGTGCCAGCAGTTACTTACTGGACAGTACTAATGAAAAACTGTTTTTT.